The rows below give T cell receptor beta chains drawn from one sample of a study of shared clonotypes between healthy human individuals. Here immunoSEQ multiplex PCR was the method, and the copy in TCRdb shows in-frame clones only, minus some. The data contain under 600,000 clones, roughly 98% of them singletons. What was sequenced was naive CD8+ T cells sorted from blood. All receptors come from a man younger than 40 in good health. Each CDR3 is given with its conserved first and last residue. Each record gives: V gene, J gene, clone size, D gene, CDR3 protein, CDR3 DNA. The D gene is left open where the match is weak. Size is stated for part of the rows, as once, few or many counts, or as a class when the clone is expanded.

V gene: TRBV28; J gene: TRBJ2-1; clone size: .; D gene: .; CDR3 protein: CASSFTGDNEQFF; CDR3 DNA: TGTGCCAGCAGTTTTACGGGGGACAATGAGCAGTTCTTC
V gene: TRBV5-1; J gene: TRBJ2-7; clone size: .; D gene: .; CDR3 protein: CASSSTTGYYEQYF; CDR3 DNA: TGCGCCAGCAGCTCAACGACAGGATACTACGAGCAGTACTTC
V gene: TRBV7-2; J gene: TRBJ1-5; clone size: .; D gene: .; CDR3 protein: CASSHTQGEARWPQHF; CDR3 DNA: TGTGCCAGCAGCCATACGCAGGGAGAGGCTAGATGGCCCCAGCATTTT
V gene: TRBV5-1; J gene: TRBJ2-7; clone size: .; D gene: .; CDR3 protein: CASSPPSQGPLYEQYF; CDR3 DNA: TGCGCCAGCAGTCCCCCGTCCCAGGGGCCCCTCTACGAGCAGTACTTC
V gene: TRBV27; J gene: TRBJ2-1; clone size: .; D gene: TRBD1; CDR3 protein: CASSSPGTGSGAYNEQFF; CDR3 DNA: TGTGCCAGCAGTTCGCCCGGGACAGGGAGTGGGGCCTACAATGAGCAGTTCTTC
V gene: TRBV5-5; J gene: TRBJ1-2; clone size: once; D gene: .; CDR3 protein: CASSLAPGFYGYTF; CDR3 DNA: TGTGCCAGCAGCTTGGCGCCCGGATTCTATGGCTACACCTTC
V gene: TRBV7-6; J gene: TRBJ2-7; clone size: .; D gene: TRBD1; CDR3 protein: CASSTGTGFHEQYF; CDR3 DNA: TGTGCCAGCAGCACCGGGACAGGGTTTCACGAGCAGTACTTC
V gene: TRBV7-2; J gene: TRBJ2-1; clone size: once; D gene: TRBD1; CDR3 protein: CASSLSAHRDRTYNEQFF; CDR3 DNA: TGTGCCAGCAGCTTATCAGCCCATCGGGACAGGACCTACAATGAGCAGTTCTTC
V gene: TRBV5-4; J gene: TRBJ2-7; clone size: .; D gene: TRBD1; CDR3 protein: CASSYTGTGITYEQYF; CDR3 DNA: TGTGCCAGCAGCTATACCGGGACAGGGATCACCTACGAGCAGTACTTC
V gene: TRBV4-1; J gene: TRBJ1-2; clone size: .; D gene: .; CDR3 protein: CASSQDGSNYGYTF; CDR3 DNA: TGCGCCAGCAGCCAAGACGGGAGTAACTATGGCTACACCTTC
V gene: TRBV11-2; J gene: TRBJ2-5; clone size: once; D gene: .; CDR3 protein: CARKDSRKETQYF; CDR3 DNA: TGTGCCCGCAAGGACTCGAGGAAGGAGACCCAGTACTTC
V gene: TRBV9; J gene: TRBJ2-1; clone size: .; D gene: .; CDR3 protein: CASSVLEREVYNEQFF; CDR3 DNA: TGTGCCAGCAGCGTATTGGAGAGGGAGGTCTACAATGAGCAGTTCTTC
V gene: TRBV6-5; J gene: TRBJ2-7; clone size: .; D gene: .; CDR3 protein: CASSYAGPREQYF; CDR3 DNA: TGTGCCAGCAGTTACGCCGGACCTCGGGAGCAGTACTTC
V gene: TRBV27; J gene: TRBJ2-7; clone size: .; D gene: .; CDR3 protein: CASSGGTPGLGEQYF; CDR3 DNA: TGTGCCAGCAGTGGCGGGACTCCAGGTTTGGGCGAGCAGTACTTC
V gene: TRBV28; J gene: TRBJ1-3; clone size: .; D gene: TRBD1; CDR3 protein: CASSPQGGPGNTIYF; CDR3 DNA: TGTGCCAGCAGTCCTCAGGGGGGCCCTGGAAACACCATATATTTT
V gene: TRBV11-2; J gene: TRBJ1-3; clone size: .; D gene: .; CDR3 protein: CASSPRDISGNTIYF; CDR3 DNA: TGTGCCAGCAGCCCACGTGACATCTCTGGAAACACCATATATTTT
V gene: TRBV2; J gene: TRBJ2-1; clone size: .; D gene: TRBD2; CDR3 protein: CASSEVPASGSFYNEQFF; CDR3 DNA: TGTGCCAGCAGTGAAGTCCCAGCTAGCGGGAGTTTCTACAATGAGCAGTTCTTC
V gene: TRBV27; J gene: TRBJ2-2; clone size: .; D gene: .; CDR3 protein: CASSWGVPGELFF; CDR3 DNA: TGTGCCAGCAGTTGGGGGGTGCCCGGGGAGCTGTTTTTT
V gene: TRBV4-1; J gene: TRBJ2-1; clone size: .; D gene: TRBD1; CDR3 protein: CASSQVTGVGEQFF; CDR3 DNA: TGCGCCAGCAGCCAAGTCACAGGGGTCGGAGAGCAGTTCTTC
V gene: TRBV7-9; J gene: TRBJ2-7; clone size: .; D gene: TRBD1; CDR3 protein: CASSSRDRGPPYEQYF; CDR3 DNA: TGTGCCAGCAGCTCCCGGGACAGGGGGCCCCCTTACGAGCAGTACTTC
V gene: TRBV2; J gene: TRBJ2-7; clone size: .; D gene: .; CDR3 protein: CASSITGTFLREQYF; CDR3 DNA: TGTGCCAGCAGTATTACAGGGACGTTTTTGCGCGAGCAGTACTTC
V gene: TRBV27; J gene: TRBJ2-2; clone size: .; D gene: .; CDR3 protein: CASSEVPVGELFF; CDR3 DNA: TGTGCCAGCAGTGAAGTCCCCGTCGGGGAGCTGTTTTTT
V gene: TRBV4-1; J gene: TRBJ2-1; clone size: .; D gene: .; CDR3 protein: CASSQIGDYNEQFF; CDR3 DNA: TGCGCCAGCAGCCAAATCGGGGACTACAATGAGCAGTTCTTC
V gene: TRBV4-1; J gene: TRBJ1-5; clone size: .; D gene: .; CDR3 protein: CASSQEDGSNQPQHF; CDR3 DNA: TGCGCCAGCAGCCAAGAGGACGGAAGCAATCAGCCCCAGCATTTT
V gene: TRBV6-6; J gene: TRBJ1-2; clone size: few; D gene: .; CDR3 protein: CASSYSGIGYGYTF; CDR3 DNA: TGTGCCAGCAGTTACTCAGGAATCGGCTATGGCTACACCTTC
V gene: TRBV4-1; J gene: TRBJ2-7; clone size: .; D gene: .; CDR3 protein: CASGREAHSYEQYF; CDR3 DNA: TGCGCCAGCGGGCGTGAAGCGCACTCCTACGAGCAGTACTTC
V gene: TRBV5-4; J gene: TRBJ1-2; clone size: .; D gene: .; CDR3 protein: CASNRFANYGYTF; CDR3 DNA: TGTGCCAGCAACAGGTTTGCTAACTATGGCTACACCTTC
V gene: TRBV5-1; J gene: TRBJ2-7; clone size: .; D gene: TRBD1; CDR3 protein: CASSARTGPYEQYF; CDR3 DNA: TGCGCCAGCAGCGCGAGGACAGGGCCCTACGAGCAGTACTTC
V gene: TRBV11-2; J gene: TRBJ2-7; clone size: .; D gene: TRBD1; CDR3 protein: CASSSTRDRGLEQYF; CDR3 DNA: TGTGCCAGCAGCTCGACCCGGGACAGGGGGCTCGAGCAGTACTTC
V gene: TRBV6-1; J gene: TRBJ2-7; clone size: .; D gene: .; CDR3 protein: CATMILATSSYEQYF; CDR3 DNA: TGTGCCACCATGATACTAGCAACTAGCTCCTACGAGCAGTACTTC
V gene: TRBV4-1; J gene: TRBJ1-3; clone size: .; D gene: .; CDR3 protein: CASSAGDPSGNTIYF; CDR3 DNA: TGCGCCAGCAGCGCAGGGGATCCCTCTGGAAACACCATATATTTT
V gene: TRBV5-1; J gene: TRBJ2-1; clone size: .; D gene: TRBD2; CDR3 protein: CASSFADSGRSSYNEQFF; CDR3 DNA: TGCGCCAGCAGCTTCGCGGATAGCGGGAGGAGCTCCTACAATGAGCAGTTCTTC
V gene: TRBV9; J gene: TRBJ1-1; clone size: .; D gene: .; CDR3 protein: CASSVEGGGNTEAFF; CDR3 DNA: TGTGCCAGCAGCGTAGAAGGGGGTGGAAACACTGAAGCTTTCTTT
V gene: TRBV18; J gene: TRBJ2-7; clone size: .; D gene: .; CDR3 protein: CASSPVGGSQPPEQYF; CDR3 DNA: TGTGCCAGCTCCCCGGTGGGGGGATCGCAGCCCCCCGAGCAGTACTTC
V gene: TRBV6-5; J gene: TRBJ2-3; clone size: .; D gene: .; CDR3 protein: CASSLSLAADTQYF; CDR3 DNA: TGTGCCAGCAGTCTTTCCCTCGCGGCAGATACGCAGTATTTT
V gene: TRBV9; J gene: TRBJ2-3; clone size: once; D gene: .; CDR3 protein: CASSGGAGAGQQDTQYF; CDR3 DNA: TGTGCCAGCAGCGGTGGGGCGGGTGCTGGGCAGCAAGATACGCAGTATTTT
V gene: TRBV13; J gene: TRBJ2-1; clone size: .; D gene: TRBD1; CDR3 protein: CASSVRTGWGEQFF; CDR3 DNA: TGTGCCAGCAGCGTCAGGACAGGCTGGGGTGAGCAGTTCTTC
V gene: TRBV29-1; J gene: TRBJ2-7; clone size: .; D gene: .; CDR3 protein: CSAVGGGYEQYF; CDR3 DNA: TGCAGCGCCGTGGGGGGCGGCTACGAGCAGTACTTC
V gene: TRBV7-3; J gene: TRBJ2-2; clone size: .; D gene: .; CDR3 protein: CASSSLPGQSTGELFF; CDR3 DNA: TGTGCCAGCAGCTCCCTTCCGGGACAAAGCACCGGGGAGCTGTTTTTT
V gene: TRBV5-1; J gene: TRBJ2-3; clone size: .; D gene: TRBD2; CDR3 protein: CASSPTSGRDTQYF; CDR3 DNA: TGCGCCAGCAGCCCGACTAGCGGGAGGGATACGCAGTATTTT
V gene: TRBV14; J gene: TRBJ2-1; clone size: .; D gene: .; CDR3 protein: CASSLDPRGAYNEQFF; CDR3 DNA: TGTGCCAGCAGCCTAGATCCCAGGGGGGCCTACAATGAGCAGTTCTTC
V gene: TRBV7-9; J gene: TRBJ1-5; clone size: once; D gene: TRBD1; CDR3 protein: CASGRTGLDQPQHF; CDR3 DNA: TGTGCCAGCGGAAGGACAGGGTTAGATCAGCCCCAGCATTTT
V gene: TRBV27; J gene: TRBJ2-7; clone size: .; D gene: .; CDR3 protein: CASSLLGGAYEQYF; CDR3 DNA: TGTGCCAGCAGTTTATTAGGAGGAGCCTACGAGCAGTACTTC
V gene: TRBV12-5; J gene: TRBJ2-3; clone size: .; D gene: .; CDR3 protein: CASGLSTSPDTQYF; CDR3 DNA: TGTGCTAGTGGTTTGAGTACTAGCCCAGATACGCAGTATTTT
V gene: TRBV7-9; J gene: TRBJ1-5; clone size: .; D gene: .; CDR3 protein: CASSLAEINQPQHF; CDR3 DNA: TGTGCCAGCAGCTTAGCGGAAATCAATCAGCCCCAGCATTTT